This TCR beta chain stems from a study of T cell responses to AZD1222 COVID-19 vaccine. Study-wide context: Analysis merged second doses at about 4 or about 12 weeks. Study conclusions and caveats: Clonal diversity may have been underestimated, and the donors were mostly white British, with more females than males. The number of AZD1222 recipients seropositive at baseline was only 5 to 7.

With respect to this clone: Its antigen is still unknown.

The method was immunoSEQ multiplex PCR; TCRdb's version includes in-frame clones alone and lacks a portion of them. The sample carries about 140,000 clones, roughly 90% recorded once. The junction had 10 bases not matched to a gene; V was cut back by 2 bases and J by 6 bases. This CDR3 has 17 amino acids. Germline-derived CDR1 and CDR2 are MGHRA and YSYEKL. The receptor was derived from an adult in good health. The chain is built from TRBV4-1 and TRBJ1-3; 10 bases are shared with TRBD1. Here the sequenced sample was peripheral blood, taken on day 0 of AZD1222 vaccination. Here the CDR3 reads CASSQYAAGTGANTIYF. In DNA form, the CDR3 reads TGCGCCAGCAGCCAATACGCTGCCGGGACAGGGGCAAACACCATATATTTT.